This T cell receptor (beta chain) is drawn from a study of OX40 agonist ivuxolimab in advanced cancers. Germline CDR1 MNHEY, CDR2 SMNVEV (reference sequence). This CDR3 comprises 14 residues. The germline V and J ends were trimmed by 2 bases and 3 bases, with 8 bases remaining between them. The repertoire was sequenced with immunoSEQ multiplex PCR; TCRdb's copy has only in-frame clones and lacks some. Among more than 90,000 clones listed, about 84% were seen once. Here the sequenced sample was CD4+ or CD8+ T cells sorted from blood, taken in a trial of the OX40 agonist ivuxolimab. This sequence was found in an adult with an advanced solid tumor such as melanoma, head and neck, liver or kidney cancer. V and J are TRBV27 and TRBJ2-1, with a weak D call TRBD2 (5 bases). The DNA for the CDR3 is TGTGCCAGCAGTTTAGCCACTAGCTACAATGAGCAGTTCTTC. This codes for CASSLATSYNEQFF.